This T cell receptor beta chain was documented in a study of T-cell memory formation after mild COVID-19. Background on the study: TCR clusters showed largely donor specificity. Overall study findings and caveats: The finding that pre-infection memory included some responding clones suggested that cross-reactive memory joined.

TCRdb redid the calling of the 5' RACE reads with MiXCR, one entry per CDR3 protein. The top ten clones hold 20% to 25% of a sample with 250,000 to 350,000 distinct CDR3 sequences, 15% to 20% of them seen once. Regarding this clonotype: Its target is not known.

The sequence derives from a man younger than 30 who had mild COVID-19 (a few samples of this study predate the infection). Cell type and time point are not known. Sequencing was performed on PBMCs or a T cell subset sorted from them (not recorded which).

The CDR3 DNA is TGCGCCAGCAGCTTATACAGGGTCCTTTCCTCCTACAATGAGCAGTTCTTC. It encodes CASSLYRVLSSYNEQFF. The gene calls are TRBV5-1 and TRBJ2-1; D may be TRBD1 (6 bases). Germline V lookup: CDR1 SGHRS, CDR2 YFSETQ. The V end was cut by 2 bases, the J end by 0 bases, with 15 bases between. This CDR3 contains 17 residues.